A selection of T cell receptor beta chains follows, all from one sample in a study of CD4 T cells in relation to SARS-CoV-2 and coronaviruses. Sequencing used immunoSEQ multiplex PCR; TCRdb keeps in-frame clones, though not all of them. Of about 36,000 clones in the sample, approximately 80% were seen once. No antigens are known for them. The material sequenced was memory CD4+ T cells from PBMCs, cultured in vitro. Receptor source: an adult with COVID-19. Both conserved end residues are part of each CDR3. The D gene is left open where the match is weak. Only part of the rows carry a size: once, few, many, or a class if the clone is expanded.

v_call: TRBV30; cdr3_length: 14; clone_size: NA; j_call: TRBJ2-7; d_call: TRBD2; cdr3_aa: CAWGWGGSSYEQYF; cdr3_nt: TGTGCCTGGGGTTGGGGGGGAAGCTCCTACGAGCAGTACTTC
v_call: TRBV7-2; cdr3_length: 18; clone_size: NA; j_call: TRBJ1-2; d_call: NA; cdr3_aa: CASSLGEEGGLYKYGYTF; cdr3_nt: TGTGCCAGCAGCTTAGGTGAGGAGGGAGGACTCTATAAATATGGCTACACCTTC
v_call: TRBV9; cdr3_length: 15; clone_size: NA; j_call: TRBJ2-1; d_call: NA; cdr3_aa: CASSVGLAVYNEQFF; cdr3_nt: TGTGCCAGCAGCGTAGGTTTAGCGGTCTACAATGAGCAGTTCTTC
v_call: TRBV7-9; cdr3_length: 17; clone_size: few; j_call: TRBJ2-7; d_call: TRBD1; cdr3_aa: CASSRKDPDRGWHEQYF; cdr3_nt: TGTGCCAGCAGCAGAAAAGACCCGGACAGGGGCTGGCACGAGCAGTACTTC
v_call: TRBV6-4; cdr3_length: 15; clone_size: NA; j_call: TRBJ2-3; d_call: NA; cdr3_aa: CASSDSISGTDTQYF; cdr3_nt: TGTGCCAGCAGTGACTCGATTAGCGGCACAGATACGCAGTATTTT
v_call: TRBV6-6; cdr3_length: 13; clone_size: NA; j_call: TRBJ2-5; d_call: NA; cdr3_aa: CASSRLGQETQYF; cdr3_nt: TGTGCCAGCAGCCGACTGGGGCAAGAGACCCAGTACTTC
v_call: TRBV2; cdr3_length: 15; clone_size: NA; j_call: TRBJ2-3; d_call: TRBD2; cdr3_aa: CASSVLLGGADTQYF; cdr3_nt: TGTGCCAGCAGTGTTCTGCTTGGGGGGGCAGATACGCAGTATTTT
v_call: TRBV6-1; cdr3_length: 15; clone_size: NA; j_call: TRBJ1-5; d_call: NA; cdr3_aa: CASSDEGNSNQPQHF; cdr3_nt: TGTGCCAGCAGTGATGAGGGGAATAGCAATCAGCCCCAGCATTTT
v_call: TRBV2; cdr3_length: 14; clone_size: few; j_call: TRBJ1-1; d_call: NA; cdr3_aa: CASTQRGKGTEAFF; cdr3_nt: TGTGCCAGCACCCAAAGGGGGAAGGGGACTGAAGCTTTCTTT
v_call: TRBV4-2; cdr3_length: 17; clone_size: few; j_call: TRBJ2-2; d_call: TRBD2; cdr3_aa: CASSQVTSGRNTGELFF; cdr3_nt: TGTGCCAGCAGCCAAGTGACTAGCGGGAGGAACACCGGGGAGCTGTTTTTT
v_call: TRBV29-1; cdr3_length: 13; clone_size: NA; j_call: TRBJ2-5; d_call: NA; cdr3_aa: CSVLAAVWETQYF; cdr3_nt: TGCAGCGTGTTAGCGGCGGTTTGGGAGACCCAGTACTTC
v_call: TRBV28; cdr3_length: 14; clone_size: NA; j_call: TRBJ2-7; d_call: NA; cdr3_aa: CASRMVDSSYEQYF; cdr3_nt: TGTGCCAGCAGGATGGTGGATAGCTCCTACGAGCAGTACTTC
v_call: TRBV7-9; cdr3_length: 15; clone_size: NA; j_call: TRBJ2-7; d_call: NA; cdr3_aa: CASSSLSKSMDEQYF; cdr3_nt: TGTGCCAGCAGCTCCCTAAGCAAGAGCATGGACGAGCAGTACTTC
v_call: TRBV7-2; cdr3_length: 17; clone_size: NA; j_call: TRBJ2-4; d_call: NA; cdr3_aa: CASSLLGLRSAKNIQYF; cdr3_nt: TGTGCCAGCAGCTTATTGGGGCTACGATCGGCCAAAAACATTCAGTACTTC
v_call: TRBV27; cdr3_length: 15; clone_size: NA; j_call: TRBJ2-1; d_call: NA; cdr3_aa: CASSQWGASYNEQFF; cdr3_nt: TGTGCCAGCTCCCAGTGGGGGGCGTCCTACAATGAGCAGTTCTTC
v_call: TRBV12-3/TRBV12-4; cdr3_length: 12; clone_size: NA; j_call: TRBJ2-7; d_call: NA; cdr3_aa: CASSSDLYEQYF; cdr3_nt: TGTGCCAGCAGTTCGGACCTCTACGAGCAGTACTTC
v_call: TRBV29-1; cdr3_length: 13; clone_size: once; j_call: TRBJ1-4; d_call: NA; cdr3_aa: CSVVTTWGEKLFF; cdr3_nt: TGCAGCGTTGTCACAACCTGGGGCGAAAAACTGTTTTTT
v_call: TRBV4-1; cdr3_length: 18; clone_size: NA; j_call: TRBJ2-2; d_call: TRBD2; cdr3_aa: CASSHRAIAGVSTGELFF; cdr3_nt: TGCGCCAGCAGCCACAGAGCAATAGCGGGAGTGTCTACCGGGGAGCTGTTTTTT
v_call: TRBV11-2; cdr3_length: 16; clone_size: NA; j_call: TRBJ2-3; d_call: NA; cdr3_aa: CASSTLGVSGTDTQYF; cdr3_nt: TGTGCCAGCAGCACTCTTGGAGTTAGTGGCACAGATACGCAGTATTTT
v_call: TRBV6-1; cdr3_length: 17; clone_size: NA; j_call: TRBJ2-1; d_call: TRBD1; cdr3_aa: CASSDWDRGPSYNEQFF; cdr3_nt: TGTGCCAGCAGTGACTGGGACAGGGGTCCTTCCTACAATGAGCAGTTCTTC
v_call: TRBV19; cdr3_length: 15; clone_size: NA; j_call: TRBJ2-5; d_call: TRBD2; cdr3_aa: CASSPWTSGRAYQYF; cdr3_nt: TGTGCCAGTAGTCCATGGACTAGCGGGAGGGCCTACCAGTACTTC
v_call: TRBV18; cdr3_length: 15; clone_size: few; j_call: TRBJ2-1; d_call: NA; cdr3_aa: CASSPSATIHNEQFF; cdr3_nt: TGTGCCAGCTCACCATCCGCCACGATTCACAATGAGCAGTTCTTC
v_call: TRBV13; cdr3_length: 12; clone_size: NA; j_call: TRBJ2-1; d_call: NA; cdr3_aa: CASSPFYNEQFF; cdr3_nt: TGTGCCAGCAGCCCCTTTTACAATGAGCAGTTCTTC
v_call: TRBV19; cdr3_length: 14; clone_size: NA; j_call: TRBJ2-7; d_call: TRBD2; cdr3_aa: CASSIAAGIHEQYF; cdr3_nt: TGTGCCAGTAGTATCGCAGCGGGAATCCACGAGCAGTACTTC
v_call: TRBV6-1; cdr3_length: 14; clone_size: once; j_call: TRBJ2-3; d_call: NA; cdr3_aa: CASSDDTSTDTQYF; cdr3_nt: TGTGCCAGCAGTGACGACACTAGCACAGATACGCAGTATTTT
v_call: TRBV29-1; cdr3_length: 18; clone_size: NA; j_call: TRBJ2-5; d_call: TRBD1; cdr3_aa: CSVESFHRDSFGKETQYF; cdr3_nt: TGCAGCGTTGAATCCTTTCATAGGGACAGCTTCGGGAAGGAGACCCAGTACTTC
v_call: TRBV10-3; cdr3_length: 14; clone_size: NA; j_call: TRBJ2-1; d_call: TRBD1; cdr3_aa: CAILATGGPNEQFF; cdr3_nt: TGTGCCATCCTCGCGACAGGGGGGCCCAATGAGCAGTTCTTC
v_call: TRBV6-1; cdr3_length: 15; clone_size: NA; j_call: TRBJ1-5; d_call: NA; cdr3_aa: CASSERGAGNQPQHF; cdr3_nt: TGTGCCAGCAGTGAACGAGGGGCCGGCAATCAGCCCCAGCATTTT
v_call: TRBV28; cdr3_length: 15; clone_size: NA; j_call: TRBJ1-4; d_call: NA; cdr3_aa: CASSSDSLYQQKLFF; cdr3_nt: TGTGCCAGCAGTTCCGACAGTTTATACCAGCAAAAACTGTTTTTT
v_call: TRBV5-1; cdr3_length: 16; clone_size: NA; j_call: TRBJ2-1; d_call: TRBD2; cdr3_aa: CASSPLTSGTYNEQFF; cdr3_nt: TGCGCCAGCAGCCCACTGACTAGCGGGACTTACAATGAGCAGTTCTTC
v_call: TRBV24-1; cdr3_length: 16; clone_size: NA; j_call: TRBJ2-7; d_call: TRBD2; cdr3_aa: CATSDRAGLAGSKQYF; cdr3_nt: TGTGCCACCAGTGATCGGGCGGGACTAGCGGGATCTAAGCAGTACTTC
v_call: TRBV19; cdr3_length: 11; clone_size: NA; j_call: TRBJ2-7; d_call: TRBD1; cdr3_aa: CASGTGSEQYF; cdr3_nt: TGTGCCAGTGGGACAGGGAGCGAGCAGTACTTC
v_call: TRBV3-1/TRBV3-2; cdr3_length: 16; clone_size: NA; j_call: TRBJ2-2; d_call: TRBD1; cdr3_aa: CASSQRDRPNTGELFF; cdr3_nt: TGTGCCAGCAGCCAAAGGGACAGACCGAACACCGGGGAGCTGTTTTTT
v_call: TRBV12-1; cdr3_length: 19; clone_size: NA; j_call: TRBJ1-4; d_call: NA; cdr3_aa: CASSYRPGPAWATNEKLFF; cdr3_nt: TGTGCCAGCAGCTACCGTCCGGGGCCGGCTTGGGCAACTAATGAAAAACTGTTTTTT
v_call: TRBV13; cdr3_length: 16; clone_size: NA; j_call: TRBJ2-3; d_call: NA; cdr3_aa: CASSLGLGEFTDTQYF; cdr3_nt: TGTGCCAGCAGCTTAGGCTTGGGGGAATTCACAGATACGCAGTATTTT
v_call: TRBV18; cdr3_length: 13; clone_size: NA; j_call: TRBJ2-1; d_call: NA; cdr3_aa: CASSPPIGNEQFF; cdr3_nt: TGTGCCAGCTCACCACCCATTGGCAATGAGCAGTTCTTC
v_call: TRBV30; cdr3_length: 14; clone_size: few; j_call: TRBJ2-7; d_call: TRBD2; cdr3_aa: CACRGSREGREQYF; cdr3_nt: TGTGCCTGTCGTGGCTCGCGGGAGGGCCGAGAGCAGTACTTC
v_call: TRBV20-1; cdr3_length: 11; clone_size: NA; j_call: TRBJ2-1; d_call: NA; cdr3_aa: CSALINNEQFF; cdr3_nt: TGCAGTGCCTTGATCAATAACGAGCAGTTCTTC
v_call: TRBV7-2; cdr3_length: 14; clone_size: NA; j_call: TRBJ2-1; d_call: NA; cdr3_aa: CASSGTPYYNEQFF; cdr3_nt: TGTGCCAGCAGCGGGACTCCCTACTACAATGAGCAGTTCTTC
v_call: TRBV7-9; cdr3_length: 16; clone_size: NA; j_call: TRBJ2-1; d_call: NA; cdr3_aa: CASSLDRAISYNEQFF; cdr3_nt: TGTGCCAGCAGCTTAGACAGGGCCATCTCCTACAATGAGCAGTTCTTC
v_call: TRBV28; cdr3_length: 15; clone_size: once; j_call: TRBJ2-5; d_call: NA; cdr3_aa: CASGPYGHHQETQYF; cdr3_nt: TGTGCCAGCGGACCATACGGACACCACCAAGAGACCCAGTACTTC
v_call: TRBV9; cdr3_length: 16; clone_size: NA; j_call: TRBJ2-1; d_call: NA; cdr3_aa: CASSPGHRSSYNEQFF; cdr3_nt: TGTGCCAGCAGCCCGGGACACCGAAGCTCCTACAATGAGCAGTTCTTC
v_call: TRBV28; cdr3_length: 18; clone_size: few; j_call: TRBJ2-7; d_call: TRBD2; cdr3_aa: CASKKAPASGRKGYEQYF; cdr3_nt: TGTGCCAGCAAAAAAGCCCCCGCTAGCGGGAGAAAGGGCTACGAGCAGTACTTC
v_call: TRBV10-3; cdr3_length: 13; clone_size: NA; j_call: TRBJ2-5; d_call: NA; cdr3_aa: CAIMDSDGETQYF; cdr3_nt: TGTGCCATCATGGACTCAGATGGGGAGACCCAGTACTTC
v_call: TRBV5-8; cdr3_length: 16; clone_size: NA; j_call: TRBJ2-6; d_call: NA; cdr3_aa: CASSLERISGANVLTF; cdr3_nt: TGTGCCAGCAGCTTGGAGCGGATTTCTGGGGCCAACGTCCTGACTTTC
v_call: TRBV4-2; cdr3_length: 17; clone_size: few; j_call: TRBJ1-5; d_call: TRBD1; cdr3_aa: CASSQDKTGDSNQPQHF; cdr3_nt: TGTGCCAGCAGCCAAGATAAAACAGGGGATTCCAATCAGCCCCAGCATTTT
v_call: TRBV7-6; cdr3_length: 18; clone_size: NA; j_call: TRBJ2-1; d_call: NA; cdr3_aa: CASSLVVSFAGSYNEQFF; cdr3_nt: TGTGCCAGCAGCTTAGTCGTGTCTTTTGCGGGCTCCTACAATGAGCAGTTCTTC
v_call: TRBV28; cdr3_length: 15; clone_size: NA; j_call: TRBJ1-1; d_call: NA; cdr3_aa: CASSSPGLRGTEAFF; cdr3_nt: TGTGCCAGCAGTTCCCCGGGCCTAAGGGGCACTGAAGCTTTCTTT